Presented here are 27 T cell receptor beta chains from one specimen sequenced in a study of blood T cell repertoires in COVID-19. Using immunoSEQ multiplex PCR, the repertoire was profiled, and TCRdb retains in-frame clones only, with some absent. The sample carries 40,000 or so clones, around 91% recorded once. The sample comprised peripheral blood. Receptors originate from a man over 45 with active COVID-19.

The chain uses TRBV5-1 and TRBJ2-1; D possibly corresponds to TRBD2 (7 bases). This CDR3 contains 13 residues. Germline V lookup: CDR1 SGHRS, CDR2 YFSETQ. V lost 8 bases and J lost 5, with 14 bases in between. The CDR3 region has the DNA TGCGCCAGTTGTCGGGGGGACAACAATGAGCAGTTCTTC. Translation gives CASCRGDNNEQFF.

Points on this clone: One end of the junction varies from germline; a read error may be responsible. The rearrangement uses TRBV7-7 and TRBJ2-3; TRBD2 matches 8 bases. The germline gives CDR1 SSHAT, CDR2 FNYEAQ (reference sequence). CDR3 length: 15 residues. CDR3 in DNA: TGTGCTAGCAGCTTAGGCGGGGGGTTCACAGATACGCAGTATTTT. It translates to CASSLGGGFTDTQYF.

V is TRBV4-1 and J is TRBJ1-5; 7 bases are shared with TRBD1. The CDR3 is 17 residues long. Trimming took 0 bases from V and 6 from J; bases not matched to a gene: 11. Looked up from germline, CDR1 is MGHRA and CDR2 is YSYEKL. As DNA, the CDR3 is TGCGCCAGCAGCCAAGAGGCCGAGACAGGGCTAGGTCAGCCCCAGCATTTT. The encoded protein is CASSQEAETGLGQPQHF.

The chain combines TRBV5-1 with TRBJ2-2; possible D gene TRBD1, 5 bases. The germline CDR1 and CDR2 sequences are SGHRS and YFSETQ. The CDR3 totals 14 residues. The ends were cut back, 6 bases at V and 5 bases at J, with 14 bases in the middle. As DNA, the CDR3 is TGCGCCAGCAAGGAGACAGTTAGGACCGGGGAGCTGTTTTTT. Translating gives CASKETVRTGELFF.

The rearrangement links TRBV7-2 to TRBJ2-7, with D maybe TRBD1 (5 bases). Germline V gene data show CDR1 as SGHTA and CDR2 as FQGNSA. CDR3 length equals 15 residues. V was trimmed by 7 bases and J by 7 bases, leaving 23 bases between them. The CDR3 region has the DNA TGTGCCAGCACCCTCCGCCCAGGGAACCCTAAGGAGCAGTACTTC. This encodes CASTLRPGNPKEQYF.

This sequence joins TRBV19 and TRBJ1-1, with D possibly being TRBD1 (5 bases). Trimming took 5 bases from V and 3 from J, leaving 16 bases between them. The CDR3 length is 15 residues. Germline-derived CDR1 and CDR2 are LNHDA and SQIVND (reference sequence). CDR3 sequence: CASSPWTRADTEAFF. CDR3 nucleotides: TGTGCCAGTAGTCCGTGGACACGGGCGGACACTGAAGCTTTCTTT.

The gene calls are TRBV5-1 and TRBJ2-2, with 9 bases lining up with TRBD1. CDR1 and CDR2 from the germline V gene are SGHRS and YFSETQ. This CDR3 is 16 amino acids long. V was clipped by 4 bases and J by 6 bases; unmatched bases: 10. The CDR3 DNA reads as TGCGCCAGCAGCGCGGCGGGACAGGGTTTTTCCGGGGAGCTGTTTTTT. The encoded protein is CASSAAGQGFSGELFF.

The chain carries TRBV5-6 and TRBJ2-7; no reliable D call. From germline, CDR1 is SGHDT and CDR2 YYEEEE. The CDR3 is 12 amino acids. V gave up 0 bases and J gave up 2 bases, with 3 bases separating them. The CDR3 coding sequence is TGTGCCAGCAGCTTGGGAGCCTACGAGCAGTACTTC. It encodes CASSLGAYEQYF.

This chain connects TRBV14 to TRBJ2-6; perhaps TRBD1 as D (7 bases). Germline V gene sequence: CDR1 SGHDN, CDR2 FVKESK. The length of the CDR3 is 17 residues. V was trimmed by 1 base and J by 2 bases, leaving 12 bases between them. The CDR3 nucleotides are TGTGCCAGCAGCCAAGGACAGGGACTTCCTGGGGCCAACGTCCTGACTTTC. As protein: CASSQGQGLPGANVLTF.

CDR3 in amino acids: CASSLNAQHEQFF. CDR3 nucleotides: TGTGCCAGCAGTTTAAACGCACAGCATGAGCAGTTCTTC. This chain links TRBV27 with TRBJ2-1; D gene uncertain. Germline V lookup: CDR1 MNHEY, CDR2 SMNVEV (reference sequence). With 2 bases removed from V and 8 bases from J, the gap between germline ends came to 10 bases. CDR3 length equals 13 residues.

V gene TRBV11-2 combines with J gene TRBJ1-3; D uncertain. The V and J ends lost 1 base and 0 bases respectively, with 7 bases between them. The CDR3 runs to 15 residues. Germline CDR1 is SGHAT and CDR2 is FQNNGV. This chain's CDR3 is CASSLAGSSGNTIYF. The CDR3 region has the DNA TGTGCCAGCAGCTTAGCTGGCAGCTCTGGAAACACCATATATTTT.

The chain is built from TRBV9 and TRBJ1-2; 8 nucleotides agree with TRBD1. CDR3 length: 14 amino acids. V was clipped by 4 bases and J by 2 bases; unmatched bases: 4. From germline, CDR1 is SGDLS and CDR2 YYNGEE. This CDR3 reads CASSTGGGNYGYTF. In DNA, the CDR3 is TGTGCCAGCAGCACAGGGGGAGGGAACTATGGCTACACCTTC. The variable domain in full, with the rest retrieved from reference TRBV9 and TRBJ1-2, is DSGVTQTPKHLITATGQRVTLRCSPRSGDLSVYWYQQSLDQGLQFLIQYYNGEERAKGNILERFSAQQFPDLHSELNLSSLELGDSALYFCASSTGGGNYGYTFGSGTRLTVV.

The CDR3 DNA sequence: TGCGCCAGCAGCCGCGGGACTAGCGGTTACAATGAGCAGTTCTTC. It encodes CASSRGTSGYNEQFF. The rearrangement uses TRBV4-3 and TRBJ2-1, with TRBD2 matching over 11 bases. The CDR3 runs 15 residues. The junction had 3 bases not matched to a gene; V was cut back by 4 bases and J by 4 bases. CDR1 and CDR2 (germline): LGHNA, YSLEER.

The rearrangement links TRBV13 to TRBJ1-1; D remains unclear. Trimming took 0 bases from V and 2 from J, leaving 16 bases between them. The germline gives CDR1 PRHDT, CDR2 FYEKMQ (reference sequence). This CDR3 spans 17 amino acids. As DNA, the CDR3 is TGTGCCAGCAGCTTAGGAACCCGAGGGTTGGGTAACACTGAAGCTTTCTTT. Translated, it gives CASSLGTRGLGNTEAFF.

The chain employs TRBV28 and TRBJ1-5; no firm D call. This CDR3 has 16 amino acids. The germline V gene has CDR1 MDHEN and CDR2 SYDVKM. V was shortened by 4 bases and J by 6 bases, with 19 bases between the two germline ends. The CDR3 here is CASSSLEGVFFQPQHF. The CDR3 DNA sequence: TGTGCCAGCAGTTCTCTTGAGGGCGTCTTTTTTCAGCCCCAGCATTTT.

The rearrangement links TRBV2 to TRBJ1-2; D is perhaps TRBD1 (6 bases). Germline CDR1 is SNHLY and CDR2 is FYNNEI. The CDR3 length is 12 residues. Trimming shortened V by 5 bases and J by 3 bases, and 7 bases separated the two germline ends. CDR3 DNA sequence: TGTGCCAGCAGTAGACAGGACTATGGCTACACCTTC. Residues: CASSRQDYGYTF.

The DNA of the CDR3 is TGTGCCAGTAGTAGGGCGAATCCGAACACCGGGGAGCTGTTTTTT. This codes for CASSRANPNTGELFF. J is TRBJ2-2 and V is TRBV19; D uncertain. This CDR3 spans 15 amino acids. Germline assignment: CDR1 LNHDA and CDR2 SQIVND (reference sequence). Trimming left V 4 bases short and J 0 bases short, with 9 bases between. Together with reference TRBV19 and TRBJ2-2, the CDR3 gives the full variable domain: DGGITQSPKYLFRKEGQNVTLSCEQNLNHDAMYWYRQDPGQGLRLIYYSQIVNDFQKGDIAEGYSVSREKKESFPLTVTSAQKNPTAFYLCASSRANPNTGELFFGEGSRLTVL.

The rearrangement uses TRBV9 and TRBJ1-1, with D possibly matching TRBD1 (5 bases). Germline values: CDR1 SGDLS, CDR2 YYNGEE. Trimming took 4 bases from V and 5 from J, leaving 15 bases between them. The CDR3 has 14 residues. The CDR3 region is CASSKSQGVTEAFF. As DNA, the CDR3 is TGTGCCAGCAGCAAAAGCCAAGGGGTAACTGAAGCTTTCTTT.

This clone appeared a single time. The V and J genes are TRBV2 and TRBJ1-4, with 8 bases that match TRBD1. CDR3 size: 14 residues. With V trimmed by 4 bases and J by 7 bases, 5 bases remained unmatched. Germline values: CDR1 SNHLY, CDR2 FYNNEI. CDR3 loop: CASSVQGASEKLFF. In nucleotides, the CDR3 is TGTGCCAGCAGTGTTCAGGGGGCGAGTGAAAAACTGTTTTTT.

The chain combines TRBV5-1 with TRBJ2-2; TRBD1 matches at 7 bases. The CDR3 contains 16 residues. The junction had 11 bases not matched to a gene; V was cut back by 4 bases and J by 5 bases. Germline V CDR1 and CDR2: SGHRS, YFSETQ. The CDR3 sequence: CASSPQVGGKTGELFF. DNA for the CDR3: TGCGCCAGCAGCCCTCAGGTAGGGGGCAAGACCGGGGAGCTGTTTTTT.

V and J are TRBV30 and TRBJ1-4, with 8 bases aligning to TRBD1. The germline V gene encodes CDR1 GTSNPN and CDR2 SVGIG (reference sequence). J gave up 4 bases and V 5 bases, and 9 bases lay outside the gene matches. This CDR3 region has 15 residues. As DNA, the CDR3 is TGTGCCTGGGGTTGGTTGACAGGGGATAATGAAAAACTGTTTTTT. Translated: CAWGWLTGDNEKLFF. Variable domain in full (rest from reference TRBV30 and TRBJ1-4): SQTIHQWPATLVQPVGSPLSLECTVEGTSNPNLYWYRQAAGRGLQLLFYSVGIGQISSEVPQNLSASRPQDRQFILSSKKLLLSDSGFYLCAWGWLTGDNEKLFFGSGTQLSVL.

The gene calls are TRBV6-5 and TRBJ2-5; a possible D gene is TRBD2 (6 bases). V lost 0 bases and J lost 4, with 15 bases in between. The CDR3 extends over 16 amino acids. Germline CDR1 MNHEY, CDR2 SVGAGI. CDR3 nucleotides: TGTGCCAGCAGTTACTCCGGGGGTGGTCCTCGAGAGACCCAGTACTTC. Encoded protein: CASSYSGGGPRETQYF.

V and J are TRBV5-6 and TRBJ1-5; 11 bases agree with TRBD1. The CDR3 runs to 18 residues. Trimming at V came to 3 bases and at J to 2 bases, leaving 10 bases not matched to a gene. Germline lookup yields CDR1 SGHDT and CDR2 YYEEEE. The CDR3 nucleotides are TGTGCCAGCAGCTCCCAGAGGACAGGGGGCGGGCGCAATCAGCCCCAGCATTTT. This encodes CASSSQRTGGGRNQPQHF.

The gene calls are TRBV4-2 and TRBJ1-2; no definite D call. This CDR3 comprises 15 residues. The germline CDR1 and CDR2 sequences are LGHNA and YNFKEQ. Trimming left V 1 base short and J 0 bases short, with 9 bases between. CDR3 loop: CASSQGQETNYGYTF. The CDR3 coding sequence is TGTGCCAGCAGCCAAGGACAAGAAACTAACTATGGCTACACCTTC.

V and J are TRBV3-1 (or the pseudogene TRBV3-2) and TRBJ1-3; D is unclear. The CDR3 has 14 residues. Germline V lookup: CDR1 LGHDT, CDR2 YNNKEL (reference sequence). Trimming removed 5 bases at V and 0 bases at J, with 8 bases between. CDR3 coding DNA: TGTGCCAGCAGCATACAGAACTCTGGAAACACCATATATTTT. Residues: CASSIQNSGNTIYF.

This chain's CDR3 is CASSESGNTGELFF. The DNA of the CDR3 is TGTGCCAGCAGTGAATCCGGGAACACCGGGGAGCTGTTTTTT. This sequence joins TRBV2 and TRBJ2-2; D unresolved. Germline-derived CDR1 and CDR2 are SNHLY and FYNNEI. Trimming cost V 2 bases and J 1 base, with 5 bases left between them. This CDR3 region has 14 residues.

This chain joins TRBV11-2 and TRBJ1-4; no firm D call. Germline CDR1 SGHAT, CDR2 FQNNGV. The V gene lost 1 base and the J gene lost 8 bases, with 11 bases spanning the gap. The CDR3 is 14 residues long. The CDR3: CASSLVYTGEKLFF. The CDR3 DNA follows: TGTGCCAGCAGCTTAGTGTACACGGGGGAAAAACTGTTTTTT.